This passage covers 28 T cell receptor beta chains from one sample sequenced in a study of CXCR3-negative and CXCR3-positive naive CD8 T cells. Study-wide points: TRB CDR3s of CXCR3-positive naive cells were more hydrophobic than those of CXCR3-negative naive cells.

Antigens of these TCRs are unknown. Via 5' RACE with UMI labels, TRB cDNA libraries were prepared. TCRdb reprocessed the 5' RACE reads and stores each CDR3 protein as one record, lacking DNA. The clone table shows approximately 120,000 distinct CDR3 sequences, with the ten largest holding 0.36%. Input material: naive CXCR3+ CD8+ T cells from blood. The subset denotes: CD45RO-CCR7+CD27+CD95- naive CD8+ T cells expressing CXCR3 (TNR3+). Receptor source: a human donor in good health. Some clones in this sample may be carry-over from other donors' samples.

The J gene is TRBJ1-2, the V gene TRBV6-5; the D call from TCRdb, TRBD1, cannot be confirmed without DNA. Germline V lookup: CDR1 MNHEY, CDR2 SVGAGI. The CDR3 is made up of 13 amino acids. The chain's CDR3 is CASSVGRTYGYTF.

The gene calls are TRBV6-6 and TRBJ2-3; TCRdb's assignment of TRBD1 cannot be checked, as there is no DNA. The CDR3 sequence is 16 residues long. CDR1 is MNHNY and CDR2 is SVGAGI in the germline V gene (reference sequence). The CDR3: CASSSLDRAGADTQYF.

The chain links TRBV19 to TRBJ2-1; TCRdb designates TRBD2, a call that cannot be tested without DNA. This CDR3 is built from 15 residues. Germline CDR1 reads LNHDA; CDR2 reads SQIVND (reference sequence). The CDR3 loop reads CASSIRAGGRNEQFF.

The chain uses TRBV13 and TRBJ2-2; TCRdb names TRBD1, which stays unverified in the absence of DNA. Germline V gene sequence: CDR1 PRHDT, CDR2 FYEKMQ (reference sequence). The CDR3 loop spans 15 amino acids. The CDR3 here is CASSLEGVTAGELFF.

This sequence joins TRBV29-1 and TRBJ2-7. The CDR3 length is 14 residues. In germline, CDR1 is SQVTM, CDR2 ANQGSEA. The CDR3 is CSVEGSVTPYEQYF.

The J gene is TRBJ2-1, the V gene TRBV12-3 or TRBV12-4; lacking DNA, the TRBD2 call made by TCRdb goes unchecked. The CDR3 is made up of 12 amino acids. The CDR3 sequence is CASSLTRVEQFF.

The chain joins TRBV20-1 to TRBJ2-5. Germline loops: CDR1 DFQATT, CDR2 SNEGSKA (reference sequence). There are 14 residues in the CDR3. The CDR3 protein is CSARSIWEEETQYF.

The rearrangement links TRBV29-1 to TRBJ2-1; TCRdb proposes TRBD2, but this gene call is untestable without DNA. Germline CDR1 is SQVTM and CDR2 is ANQGSEA. The CDR3 covers 12 residues. The CDR3 spells CSEADYNNEQFF.

The V gene is TRBV7-6, the J gene TRBJ2-2; the D gene TCRdb calls, TRBD2, cannot be checked with no DNA. CDR1 and CDR2 (germline): SGHVS, FNYEAQ. CDR3 length: 15 residues. CDR3 in amino acids: CASSPTSGLTGELFF.

The chain combines TRBV7-9 with TRBJ1-1; the D call of TRBD1 rests on TCRdb alone, since no DNA is present to check it. CDR1 and CDR2 from the germline V gene are SEHNR and FQNEAQ (reference sequence). The CDR3 length is 13 residues. The CDR3 here is CASSHGGNTEAFF.

The chain couples TRBV30 to TRBJ2-7; the D call of TRBD2 rests on TCRdb alone, since no DNA is present to check it. This CDR3 comprises 14 residues. The germline CDR1 and CDR2 sequences are GTSNPN and SVGIG (reference sequence). This chain's CDR3 is CAWSDPGLAGEQYF.

This chain links TRBV20-1 with TRBJ1-5; lacking DNA, the TRBD1 call made by TCRdb goes unchecked. Germline loops: CDR1 DFQATT, CDR2 SNEGSKA (reference sequence). The CDR3 has 15 residues. The CDR3 is CSAWAYGVGNQPQHF.

The chain has TRBV28 and TRBJ2-3; as DNA is missing, the TRBD2 call by TCRdb cannot be tested. The germline V gene encodes CDR1 MDHEN and CDR2 SYDVKM. The CDR3 extends over 18 amino acids. CDR3 sequence: CASSLTAGGPWGGQTQYF.

The V call is TRBV28, the J call TRBJ2-1; TCRdb designates TRBD2, a call that cannot be tested without DNA. The CDR3 extends over 17 amino acids. Germline assignment: CDR1 MDHEN and CDR2 SYDVKM. The CDR3 here is CASSFPMTSGVYNGQFF.

CDR3 amino acids: CASSPQAAGGATDTQYF. The chain combines TRBV7-6 with TRBJ2-3; the D call of TRBD1 rests on TCRdb alone, since no DNA is present to check it. The CDR3 contains 17 residues. Germline V gives CDR1 SGHVS, CDR2 FNYEAQ.

This chain joins TRBV7-8 and TRBJ2-3; the TRBD1 assignment by TCRdb is unverifiable without DNA. The CDR3 loop spans 16 amino acids. The germline CDR1 and CDR2 sequences are SGHVS and FQNEAQ. CDR3 region: CASSLALVRAEDTQYF.

The CDR3 region is CASSLGVPQSTF. This chain connects TRBV12-3 or TRBV12-4 to TRBJ1-2; TCRdb lists TRBD1, though no DNA is available to test this call. This CDR3 has 12 amino acids.

This chain uses TRBV28 with TRBJ2-4. Germline assignment: CDR1 MDHEN and CDR2 SYDVKM. The CDR3 runs 14 residues. The CDR3 loop reads CASSFGIAKNIQYF.

The V gene is TRBV28, the J gene TRBJ2-3; the TRBD2 assignment by TCRdb is unverifiable without DNA. This CDR3 contains 16 residues. The germline V gene encodes CDR1 MDHEN and CDR2 SYDVKM. The CDR3 sequence: CASSSDREGRTDTQYF.

The chain couples TRBV29-1 to TRBJ1-2; TCRdb outputs TRBD1, but without DNA this stays unchecked. The CDR3 length is 13 residues. Germline CDR1 reads SQVTM; CDR2 reads ANQGSEA. CDR3 residues: CSVAGEGDYGYTF.

This chain uses TRBV21-1 with TRBJ2-2; TCRdb's D gene call, TRBD1, goes unchecked for lack of DNA. TRBV21-1 is labeled a pseudogene. The CDR3 covers 15 residues. This CDR3 reads CASSKPYRGTGELFF.

CDR3 residues: CASSSDSFSYEQYF. The chain has TRBV28 and TRBJ2-7; TCRdb gives TRBD1 as the D gene, but with no DNA this cannot be confirmed. The CDR3 is 14 amino acids. Germline loops: CDR1 MDHEN, CDR2 SYDVKM.

The chain is built from TRBV30 and TRBJ2-7; TCRdb proposes TRBD2, but this gene call is untestable without DNA. Germline-derived CDR1 and CDR2 are GTSNPN and SVGIG (reference sequence). CDR3 length: 14 residues. CDR3: CAWTEGGGPNEQYF.

The gene calls are TRBV30 and TRBJ2-3. This CDR3 is 12 amino acids long. The V gene's germline CDR1 is GTSNPN and CDR2 SVGIG (reference sequence). The CDR3 is CAWSVGPDTQYF.

The chain is built from TRBV28 and TRBJ2-7; TCRdb's D call of TRBD1 is untestable without DNA. The CDR3 has 18 residues. In germline, CDR1 is MDHEN, CDR2 SYDVKM. The CDR3 sequence: CASSLLRPAGTGSSEQYF.

This sequence joins TRBV7-3 and TRBJ2-2. Germline-derived CDR1 and CDR2 are SGHTA and FQGTGA. The CDR3 runs 11 residues. The CDR3 is CASSNAGELFF.

The chain has TRBV27 and TRBJ2-1; the TRBD1 assignment by TCRdb is unverifiable without DNA. The germline gives CDR1 MNHEY, CDR2 SMNVEV (reference sequence). CDR3 size: 17 residues. The CDR3 reads CASSPGTGEPSYNEQFF.

The chain couples TRBV7-6 to TRBJ2-7; without DNA, the TCRdb call of TRBD2 cannot be checked. The CDR3 has 15 residues. CDR1 is SGHVS, CDR2 FNYEAQ, per germline. CDR3 in amino acids: CASSSYSGETYEQYF.